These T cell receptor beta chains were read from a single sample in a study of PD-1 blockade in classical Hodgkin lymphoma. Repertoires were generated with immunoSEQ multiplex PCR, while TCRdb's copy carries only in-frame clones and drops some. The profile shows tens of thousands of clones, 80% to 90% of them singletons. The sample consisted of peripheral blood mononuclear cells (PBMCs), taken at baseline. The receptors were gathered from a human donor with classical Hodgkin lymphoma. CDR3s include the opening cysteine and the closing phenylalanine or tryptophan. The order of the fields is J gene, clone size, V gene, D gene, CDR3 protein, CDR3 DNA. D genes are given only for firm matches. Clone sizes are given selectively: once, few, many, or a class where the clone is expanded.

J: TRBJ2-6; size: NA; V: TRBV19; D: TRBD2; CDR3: CASSWSGGSGANVLTF; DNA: TGTGCCAGTAGTTGGAGCGGGGGCTCTGGGGCCAACGTCCTGACTTTC
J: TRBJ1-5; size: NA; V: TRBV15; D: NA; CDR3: CATSNGEGWGQPQHF; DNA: TGTGCCACCAGCAACGGAGAGGGGTGGGGACAGCCCCAGCATTTT
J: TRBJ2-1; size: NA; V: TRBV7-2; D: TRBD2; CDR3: CASSPPGLAGDNEQFF; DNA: TGTGCCAGCAGCCCACCGGGACTAGCGGGTGACAATGAGCAGTTCTTC
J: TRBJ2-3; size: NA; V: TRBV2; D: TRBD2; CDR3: CASSDQRGFTDTQYF; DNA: TGTGCCAGCAGTGACCAGCGGGGGTTCACAGATACGCAGTATTTT
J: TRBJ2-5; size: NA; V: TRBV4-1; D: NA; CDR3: CASSQERRGPAPQETQYF; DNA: TGCGCCAGCAGCCAAGAACGGCGTGGGCCAGCGCCTCAAGAGACCCAGTACTTC
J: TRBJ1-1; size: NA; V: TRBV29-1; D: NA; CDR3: CSVSDGTLNTEAFF; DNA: TGCAGCGTCTCAGACGGGACTTTGAACACTGAAGCTTTCTTT
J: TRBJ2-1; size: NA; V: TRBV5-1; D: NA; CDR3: CASSLAETYLWGEQFF; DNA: TGCGCCAGCAGCTTGGCCGAGACATACCTTTGGGGTGAGCAGTTCTTC
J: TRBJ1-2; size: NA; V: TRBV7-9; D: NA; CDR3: CASSFPRDGYTF; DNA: TGTGCCAGCAGCTTCCCTCGTGATGGCTACACCTTC
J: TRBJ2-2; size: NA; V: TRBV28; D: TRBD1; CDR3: CASSPGTGFSSGELFF; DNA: TGTGCCAGCAGTCCCGGGACAGGGTTTTCCTCCGGGGAGCTGTTTTTT
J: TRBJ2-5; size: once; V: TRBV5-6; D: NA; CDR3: CASSSLQGQETQYF; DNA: TGTGCCAGCAGCTCACTACAAGGTCAAGAGACCCAGTACTTC
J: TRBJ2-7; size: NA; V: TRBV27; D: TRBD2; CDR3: CASSLNRLAGRYEQYF; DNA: TGTGCCAGCAGTTTAAATCGACTAGCGGGACGCTACGAGCAGTACTTC
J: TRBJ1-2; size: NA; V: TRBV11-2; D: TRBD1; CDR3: CASSLGTGIGYTF; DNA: TGTGCCAGCAGCTTAGGGACAGGGATTGGCTACACCTTC
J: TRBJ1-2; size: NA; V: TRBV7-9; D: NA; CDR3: CASNDGRGYGYTF; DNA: TGTGCCAGCAACGACGGACGAGGCTATGGCTACACCTTC
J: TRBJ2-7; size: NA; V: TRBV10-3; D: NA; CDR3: CAISESGGPYEQYF; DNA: TGTGCCATCAGTGAGTCAGGCGGCCCCTACGAGCAGTACTTC
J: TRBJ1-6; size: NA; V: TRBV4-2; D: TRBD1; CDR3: CASSQGKNYRDRENSPLHF; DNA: TGTGCCAGCAGCCAAGGGAAAAATTATAGGGACAGAGAAAATTCACCCCTCCACTTT
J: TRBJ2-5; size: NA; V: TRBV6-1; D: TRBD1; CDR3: CASFIQGAGETQYF; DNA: TGTGCCAGCTTCATTCAGGGGGCGGGGGAGACCCAGTACTTC
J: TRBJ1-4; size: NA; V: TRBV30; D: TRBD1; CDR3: CAWKDRRGIGEKLFF; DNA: TGTGCCTGGAAGGACAGGCGGGGGATCGGGGAAAAACTGTTTTTT
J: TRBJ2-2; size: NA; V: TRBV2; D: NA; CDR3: CASSERRGTGELFF; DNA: TGTGCCAGCAGTGAGAGGCGGGGCACCGGGGAGCTGTTTTTT
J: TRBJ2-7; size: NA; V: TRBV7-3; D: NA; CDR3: CASSPQPTLLYEQYF; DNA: TGTGCCAGCAGCCCGCAACCGACGCTTCTCTACGAGCAGTACTTC
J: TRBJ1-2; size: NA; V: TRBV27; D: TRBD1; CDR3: CASSPGGIGWNGYTF; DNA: TGTGCCAGCAGCCCAGGGGGCATAGGCTGGAATGGCTACACCTTC
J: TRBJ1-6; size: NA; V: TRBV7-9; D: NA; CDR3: CASSAQTGSNSPLHF; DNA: TGTGCCAGCAGCGCTCAAACAGGGAGTAATTCACCCCTCCACTTT
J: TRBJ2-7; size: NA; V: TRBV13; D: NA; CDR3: CASSSWGAPQLPWPKDLYEQYF; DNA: TGTGCCAGCAGCTCGTGGGGAGCCCCTCAGCTGCCCTGGCCGAAGGATTTATACGAGCAGTACTTC
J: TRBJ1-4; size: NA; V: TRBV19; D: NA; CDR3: CASSLGDSSNEKLFF; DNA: TGTGCCAGTAGTTTGGGCGACAGTTCTAATGAAAAACTGTTTTTT
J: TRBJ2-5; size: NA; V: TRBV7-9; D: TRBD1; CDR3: CASSPWAGGAVTQYF; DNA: TGTGCCAGCAGCCCATGGGCAGGGGGCGCGGTGACCCAGTACTTC
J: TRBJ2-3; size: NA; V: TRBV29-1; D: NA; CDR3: CSVDNWASFTDTQYF; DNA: TGCAGCGTGGACAACTGGGCCTCTTTCACAGATACGCAGTATTTT
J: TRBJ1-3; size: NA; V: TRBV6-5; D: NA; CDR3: CASRALVGNTIYF; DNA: TGTGCCAGCAGGGCCTTGGTTGGAAACACCATATATTTT
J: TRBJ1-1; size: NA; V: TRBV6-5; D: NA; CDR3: CASSHGLNTEAFF; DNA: TGTGCCAGCAGCCACGGACTGAACACTGAAGCTTTCTTT
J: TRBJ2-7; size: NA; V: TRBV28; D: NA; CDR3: CASSQTTLGDYEQYF; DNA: TGTGCCAGCTCCCAGACCACCCTCGGGGATTACGAGCAGTACTTC
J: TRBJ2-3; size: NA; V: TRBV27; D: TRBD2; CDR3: CASTTIAGSTDTQYF; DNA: TGTGCCAGCACCACCATAGCGGGTTCCACAGATACGCAGTATTTT
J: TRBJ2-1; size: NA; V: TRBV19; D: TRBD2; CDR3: CASSIEASGVSSYNEQFF; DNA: TGTGCCAGTAGTATAGAGGCTAGCGGGGTCAGCTCCTACAATGAGCAGTTCTTC
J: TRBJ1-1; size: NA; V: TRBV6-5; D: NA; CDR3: CASSYGGAGGYTEAFF; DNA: TGTGCCAGCAGTTACGGGGGCGCGGGAGGTTACACTGAAGCTTTCTTT